Listed here are 24 T cell receptor beta chains from one sample, sequenced in a study of blood T cell repertoires in COVID-19. Libraries were prepared by immunoSEQ multiplex PCR; TCRdb keeps only in-frame clonotypes and omits some of them. This table holds fewer than 250,000 clones, about nine tenths found once. Material: peripheral blood. The receptors stem from a man aged 50 to 59 with acute or convalescent COVID-19.

J is TRBJ2-1 and V is TRBV5-1; TRBD1 matches at 8 bases. The CDR3 loop spans 15 amino acids. Trimming removed 0 bases from V and 4 bases from J; junction bases left unmatched: 3. Germline V CDR1 and CDR2: SGHRS, YFSETQ. The CDR3 reads CASSLDRGAYNEQFF. CDR3 sequence (DNA): TGCGCCAGCAGCTTGGACAGGGGGGCGTACAATGAGCAGTTCTTC.

This clone was recorded once. The chain combines TRBV7-2 with TRBJ1-2, with TRBD1 identical over 7 bases. The length of the CDR3 is 14 residues. CDR1 is SGHTA and CDR2 is FQGNSA in the germline V gene. V dropped 4 bases and J dropped 6; count of bases not matched to a gene: 8. The CDR3 region is CASSSPWDSDGYTF. CDR3 in DNA: TGTGCCAGCAGCTCCCCCTGGGACAGTGATGGCTACACCTTC.

J is TRBJ1-5 and V is TRBV3-1 (or the pseudogene TRBV3-2); D remains unclear. Germline CDR1 LGHDT, CDR2 YNNKEL (reference sequence). CDR3 length: 15 amino acids. Trimming stripped 1 base from V and 4 bases from J, with 11 bases between. Here the CDR3 reads CASSQGQPFNQPQHF. The CDR3 DNA is TGTGCCAGCAGCCAAGGACAACCTTTTAATCAGCCCCAGCATTTT.

V usage is TRBV6-5 and J usage is TRBJ1-6, with TRBD1 matching over 11 bases. J gave up 11 bases and V 4 bases, and 10 bases lay outside the gene matches. The CDR3 totals 16 residues. The germline gives CDR1 MNHEY, CDR2 SVGAGI. The CDR3 is CASSWGQGGASPPLHF. The CDR3 DNA follows: TGTGCCAGCAGTTGGGGACAGGGGGGAGCATCTCCACCCCTCCACTTT.

The genes are TRBV5-1 and TRBJ1-1, with D perhaps matching TRBD1 (6 bases). This CDR3 has 13 amino acids. Germline CDR1 SGHRS, CDR2 YFSETQ. Trimming took off 5 bases at V and 7 bases at J, with 15 bases between the two ends. This CDR3 is CASRLLTGDEAFF. Here the CDR3 DNA reads TGCGCCAGCAGACTTCTGACAGGCGATGAAGCTTTCTTT.

A single count supports this clone. The CDR3 bases are TGTGCCAGTAGTATAGTGGACAGGGATCCTGTCTACACCTTC. Translating it yields CASSIVDRDPVYTF. The rearrangement links TRBV19 to TRBJ1-2, with 8 bases fitting TRBD1. Germline CDR1 reads LNHDA; CDR2 reads SQIVND (reference sequence). The CDR3 contains 14 residues. V was pared by 1 base and J by 10 bases, with 8 bases of the junction left unmatched.

The gene calls are TRBV10-2 and TRBJ1-1; 9 bases match TRBD1. Unmatched junction bases numbered 1, after V lost 5 bases and J lost 3 bases. The CDR3 totals 13 residues. The germline gives CDR1 WSHSY, CDR2 SAAADI. The CDR3: CASSRQGDTEAFF. Here the CDR3 DNA reads TGCGCCAGCAGTCGACAGGGGGACACTGAAGCTTTCTTT.

This rearrangement joins TRBV5-1 to TRBJ1-2, with 8 bases fitting TRBD1. This CDR3 is 15 amino acids long. The V gene end was trimmed by 4 bases and the J gene end by 1 base; junction bases not matched to a gene: 6. Germline CDR1 SGHRS, CDR2 YFSETQ. Here the CDR3 reads CASSPGQGVNYGYTF. CDR3 in DNA: TGCGCCAGCAGCCCCGGACAGGGAGTTAACTATGGCTACACCTTC.

V is TRBV5-1 and J is TRBJ1-1; D uncertain. The germline V gene has CDR1 SGHRS and CDR2 YFSETQ. The V end lost 4 bases, the J end lost 4 bases, and 17 bases lay between the germline ends. The CDR3 has 15 residues. CDR3 in DNA: TGCGCCAGCAGCCCCCTGGAGGGATCGGTCACTGAAGCTTTCTTT. The encoded protein is CASSPLEGSVTEAFF.

This rearrangement joins TRBV5-6 to TRBJ1-2; D call uncertain. V lost 6 bases, J lost 1 base, and 22 bases lay in between. The CDR3 contains 17 residues. CDR1 is SGHDT and CDR2 is YYEEEE in the germline V gene. CDR3 sequence: CASNLIIPGYDNYGYTF. The CDR3 DNA follows: TGTGCCAGCAATTTAATCATTCCAGGCTACGATAACTATGGCTACACCTTC. The complete variable domain, with remaining parts taken from reference TRBV5-6 and TRBJ1-2, reads DAGVTQSPTHLIKTRGQQVTLRCSPKSGHDTVSWYQQALGQGPQFIFQYYEEEERQRGNFPDRFSGHQFPNYSSELNVNALLLGDSALYLCASNLIIPGYDNYGYTFGSGTRLTVV.

The V call is TRBV7-3, the J call TRBJ1-1; TRBD1 is a possible D gene (5 bases). The CDR3 runs 15 residues. Germline V gene lookup returns CDR1 SGHTA and CDR2 FQGTGA. Trimming removed 6 bases from V and 0 bases from J, with 14 bases in between. Here the CDR3 reads CASSITGGMNTEAFF. CDR3 nucleotide sequence: TGTGCCAGCAGTATCACAGGCGGGATGAACACTGAAGCTTTCTTT.

The chain couples TRBV5-1 to TRBJ1-1, with D possibly matching TRBD1 (6 bases). The CDR3 consists of 14 residues. V was trimmed by 4 bases and J by 1 base, leaving 11 bases between them. In germline, CDR1 is SGHRS, CDR2 YFSETQ. CDR3 amino acids: CASSPGHQNTEAFF. For the CDR3, the DNA is TGCGCCAGCAGCCCGGGACACCAGAACACTGAAGCTTTCTTT.

The CDR3, as DNA: TGCGCCAGCAGCCAAGCTACCACCAACTATGGCTACACCTTC. This codes for CASSQATTNYGYTF. The chain joins TRBV4-1 to TRBJ1-2; D gene ambiguous. The CDR3 extends over 14 amino acids. V was pared by 1 base and J by 2 bases, with 8 bases between. Germline lookup yields CDR1 MGHRA and CDR2 YSYEKL.

This chain connects TRBV2 to TRBJ2-3; maybe TRBD2 (6 bases). V gave up 4 bases and J gave up 5 bases, with 10 bases separating them. Germline CDR1 SNHLY, CDR2 FYNNEI. CDR3 length: 13 residues. The CDR3 protein is CASSGRVGDTQYF. CDR3 in DNA: TGTGCCAGCAGTGGGAGGGTCGGAGATACGCAGTATTTT.

The rearrangement links TRBV10-3 to TRBJ1-2, with TRBD1 matching over 7 bases. Germline values: CDR1 ENHRY, CDR2 SYGVKD. V gave up 4 bases and J gave up 2 bases; unmatched junction bases: 4. The CDR3 extends over 14 amino acids. The CDR3 protein is CAISVDRENYGYTF. The CDR3 DNA is TGTGCCATCAGTGTAGACAGGGAAAACTATGGCTACACCTTC.

The V call is TRBV5-6, the J call TRBJ1-3; unclear D gene. This CDR3 contains 13 residues. V lost 4 bases and J lost 4, with 9 bases in between. Germline V gene sequence: CDR1 SGHDT, CDR2 YYEEEE. The CDR3 region has the DNA TGTGCCAGCAGCGACGGGTTAGGAAACACCATATATTTT. Protein product: CASSDGLGNTIYF. The entire variable domain, with the rest obtained from reference TRBV5-6 and TRBJ1-3, is as follows: DAGVTQSPTHLIKTRGQQVTLRCSPKSGHDTVSWYQQALGQGPQFIFQYYEEEERQRGNFPDRFSGHQFPNYSSELNVNALLLGDSALYLCASSDGLGNTIYFGEGSWLTVV.

CDR3 nucleotides: TGCGCCAGCAGCTTGGCCGGGACAGGGGTCTCTGGGGCCAACGTCCTGACTTTC. Its protein is CASSLAGTGVSGANVLTF. V is TRBV5-1 and J is TRBJ2-6; 10 bases match TRBD1. J was trimmed by 0 bases and V by 0 bases; bases with no gene match: 3. The CDR3 extends over 18 amino acids. The germline gives CDR1 SGHRS, CDR2 YFSETQ.

CDR3 sequence reads: CASSAFGTGDWRYYGYTF. For the CDR3, the DNA is TGTGCCAGCAGTGCTTTCGGGACAGGGGACTGGAGGTACTATGGCTACACCTTC. V gene TRBV6-1 combines with J gene TRBJ1-2; 10 bases fit TRBD1. Germline V gene data show CDR1 as MNHNS and CDR2 as SASEGT. J lost 3 bases, V lost 4 bases, and 14 bases had no gene match. This CDR3 is 18 amino acids long.

The V call is TRBV7-9, the J call TRBJ1-2; 9 bases are shared with TRBD1. V lost 11 bases and J lost 2; bases outside the gene matches: 6. The CDR3 has 13 residues. The germline V gene has CDR1 SEHNR and CDR2 FQNEAQ (reference sequence). CDR3 coding DNA: TGTGCCGGGCAACAGGGGGCGAACTATGGCTACACCTTC. Amino acids: CAGQQGANYGYTF.

This rearrangement joins TRBV19 to TRBJ2-3, with D perhaps TRBD2 (5 bases). This CDR3 region has 13 residues. Trimming left V 0 bases short and J 7 bases short, with 8 bases between. Germline loops: CDR1 LNHDA, CDR2 SQIVND (reference sequence). The CDR3 is CASSIDGRYTQYF. CDR3 nucleotide sequence: TGTGCCAGTAGTATAGATGGGAGATATACGCAGTATTTT. The entire variable domain, with the rest obtained from reference TRBV19 and TRBJ2-3, is as follows: DGGITQSPKYLFRKEGQNVTLSCEQNLNHDAMYWYRQDPGQGLRLIYYSQIVNDFQKGDIAEGYSVSREKKESFPLTVTSAQKNPTAFYLCASSIDGRYTQYFGPGTRLTVL.

This chain joins TRBV5-1 and TRBJ1-1; maybe TRBD1 (5 bases). The germline gives CDR1 SGHRS, CDR2 YFSETQ. The CDR3 loop spans 14 amino acids. V was pared by 4 bases and J by 5 bases, with 15 bases between. In DNA form, the CDR3 reads TGCGCCAGCAGCATGGGACGCGGGGGTACTGAAGCTTTCTTT. Its translation: CASSMGRGGTEAFF.

The chain carries TRBV11-2 and TRBJ1-2; 9 bases map to TRBD1. Germline V lookup: CDR1 SGHAT, CDR2 FQNNGV. The CDR3 consists of 16 residues. Germline trimming cut 0 bases from V and 4 bases from J; bases unmatched to any gene: 6. The CDR3 DNA sequence: TGTGCCAGCAGCTTAGACCCGACAGGGGGTGGCTATGGCTACACCTTC. This translates into CASSLDPTGGGYGYTF.

The genes are TRBV18 and TRBJ1-1; D perhaps matches TRBD1 (5 bases). CDR3 size: 14 residues. The germline gives CDR1 KGHSH, CDR2 LQKENI. The germline V and J ends were trimmed by 4 bases and 5 bases, with 14 bases remaining between them. For the CDR3, the DNA is TGTGCCAGCTCACAGGGAAGGGGATGGACTGAAGCTTTCTTT. This encodes CASSQGRGWTEAFF. Complete variable domain (other parts from reference TRBV18 and TRBJ1-1): NAGVMQNPRHLVRRRGQEARLRCSPMKGHSHVYWYRQLPEEGLKFMVYLQKENIIDESGMPKERFSAEFPKEGPSILRIQQVVRGDSAAYFCASSQGRGWTEAFFGQGTRLTVV.

V gene TRBV2 combines with J gene TRBJ1-5; possibly TRBD1 for D (5 bases). V was clipped by 6 bases and J by 7 bases, with 16 bases between them. Germline V gene sequence: CDR1 SNHLY, CDR2 FYNNEI. The CDR3 length is 14 residues. The CDR3: CASSGGGSGQPQHF. CDR3 DNA sequence: TGTGCCAGCAGCGGGGGGGGTTCTGGCCAGCCCCAGCATTTT.